A single TCR beta chain is shown here with its context. Antigen specificity is unknown. The CDR3 is made up of 15 amino acids. Germline CDR1 is KGHSH and CDR2 is LQKENI. V lost 6 bases and J lost 0, with 15 bases in between. The data stem from a study of shared clonotypes between healthy human individuals. Study background: CD4 naive cells filled three plates per donor, CD4 memory three, CD8 naive two and CD8 memory one.

Findings and caveats of the study: Measured sharing among donors was expected to vary with sequencing depth. It was only blood that was sampled, and tissue repertoires likely differ.

Assay execution took place at the deep level. Using immunoSEQ multiplex PCR, the repertoire was profiled, and TCRdb retains in-frame clones only, with some absent. The sample shows roughly 1,100,000 clones, roughly 80% of them seen only once. Source material: memory CD4+ T cells sorted from blood. Subset of the sample: CD45RA-negative fraction. This TCR came from a man aged 18 to 35 in good health. J is TRBJ2-7 and V is TRBV18, with D perhaps being TRBD1 or TRBD2 (5 bases each). The CDR3 is CASSPGAQSSYEQYF. CDR3 DNA: TGTGCCAGCTCTCCCGGGGCCCAAAGCTCCTACGAGCAGTACTTC.